Listed here are 22 T cell receptor beta chains from one sample, sequenced in a study of early T cells in non-severe SARS-CoV-2 infection (dated by TCRdb to the early 2020s). Library preparation employed 5' RACE. Sequencing relied on a NextSeq 500. TCRdb took the public reads, trimmed them with fastp at Q25, ran MiXCR for clone calling and kept in-frame beta chains. Identical CDR3 proteins give one entry, which carries the most common genes and DNA. Across this sample there are under 100,000 distinct CDR3 sequences, with roughly 9.6% seen only once. The ten largest clones add up to roughly 5% of the sample. The sequencing sample was made of whole blood. Receptor source: an adult who was a healthcare worker with PCR-confirmed SARS-CoV-2 infection or an uninfected control (not recorded which).

Only a few counts were recorded for this clonotype. The V gene is TRBV29-1, the J gene TRBJ2-7; 7 nucleotides line up with TRBD1. The germline V gene encodes CDR1 SQVTM and CDR2 ANQGSEA. V was pared by 4 bases and J by 4 bases, with 7 bases of the junction left unmatched. This CDR3 is built from 13 residues. The CDR3 nucleotides are TGCAGCGTTGCAGAGGGGGCGAGGTACGAGCAGTACTTC. Its translation: CSVAEGARYEQYF.

The chain recombines TRBV7-9 with TRBJ2-7; D not certain. The germline V gene encodes CDR1 SEHNR and CDR2 FQNEAQ (reference sequence). The V and J ends lost 5 bases and 4 bases respectively, with 9 bases between them. CDR3 size: 12 residues. CDR3 protein: CASSHDGYEQYF. The CDR3 nucleotides are TGTGCCAGCAGCCACGACGGTTACGAGCAGTACTTC. The whole variable domain, filled in from reference TRBV7-9 and TRBJ2-7, reads DTGVSQNPRHKITKRGQNVTFRCDPISEHNRLYWYRQTLGQGPEFLTYFQNEAQLEKSRLLSDRFSAERPKGSFSTLEIQRTEQGDSAMYLCASSHDGYEQYFGPGTRLTVT.

This clonotype was seen ten or more times. The gene calls are TRBV5-1 and TRBJ2-5; D is unclear. V was cut by 0 bases and J by 3 bases, with 9 bases left in between. Germline V CDR1 and CDR2: SGHRS, YFSETQ. This CDR3 contains 14 residues. The CDR3 here is CASSLATTKETQYF. The DNA for the CDR3 is TGCGCCAGCAGCTTGGCCACAACGAAAGAGACCCAGTACTTC.

This clonotype was recorded a few times. The rearrangement uses TRBV6-5 and TRBJ2-2; no reliable D call. V was clipped by 6 bases and J by 3 bases, with 14 bases between them. Germline CDR1 and CDR2: MNHEY and SVGAGI. The CDR3 has 15 amino acids. The CDR3 loop reads CASRTLSRDTGELFF. CDR3 DNA sequence: TGTGCCAGCAGAACCCTTAGCCGGGACACCGGGGAGCTGTTTTTT.

The chain combines TRBV20-1 with TRBJ2-1, with 10 bases lining up with TRBD2. This CDR3 contains 16 residues. Germline assignment: CDR1 DFQATT and CDR2 SNEGSKA (reference sequence). Trimming took 1 base from V and 4 from J; bases not matched to a gene: 7. The CDR3 DNA follows: TGCAGTGCTAGAGGATCTAGCGGGAGTTTTTACAATGAGCAGTTCTTC. Protein sequence: CSARGSSGSFYNEQFF.

This clonotype was detected many times. The chain employs TRBV4-1 and TRBJ2-1; 7 bases agree with TRBD2. Germline loops: CDR1 MGHRA, CDR2 YSYEKL. The CDR3 spans 16 residues. V shed 0 bases and J 8 bases; nucleotides not matched to a gene: 10. The CDR3, as DNA: TGCGCCAGCAGCCAAGATTGGCGCGGGAGTCTCTATGAGCAGTTCTTC. Its translation: CASSQDWRGSLYEQFF.

This clonotype was counted ten times or more. This chain uses TRBV20-1 with TRBJ2-7, with TRBD2 identical over 11 bases. Germline V lookup: CDR1 DFQATT, CDR2 SNEGSKA (reference sequence). The CDR3 extends over 13 amino acids. Unmatched junction bases numbered 7, after V lost 6 bases and J lost 6 bases. CDR3 loop: CSALAGGPLEQYF. CDR3 nucleotides: TGCAGTGCCTTAGCGGGAGGGCCCCTCGAGCAGTACTTC.

This clonotype appeared a single time. The chain employs TRBV29-1 and TRBJ2-7, with 14 bases that match TRBD2. CDR1 is SQVTM and CDR2 is ANQGSEA in the germline V gene. CDR3 length: 16 residues. The junction had 13 bases not matched to a gene; V was cut back by 6 bases and J by 6 bases. The DNA for the CDR3 is TGCAGCGTCTCCGGGACTAGCGGGAGCGTCGTTGGCGAGCAGTACTTC. Its protein is CSVSGTSGSVVGEQYF.

This clonotype was counted many times. This sequence joins TRBV12-3 or TRBV12-4 and TRBJ2-3; the D is unclear. V was cut by 1 base and J by 4 bases, with 12 bases left in between. This CDR3 region has 15 residues. For the CDR3, the DNA is TGTGCCAGCAGTTTAGGACGGTCTGCGGCAGATACGCAGTATTTT. Translation: CASSLGRSAADTQYF.

This clonotype was detected many times. The chain has TRBV7-9 and TRBJ2-5, with D maybe TRBD2 (6 bases). The CDR3 is 13 residues long. V shed 5 bases and J shed 2 bases, with 9 bases lying between them. Germline lookup yields CDR1 SEHNR and CDR2 FQNEAQ (reference sequence). CDR3 in DNA: TGTGCCAGCAGCCGCGGGACGCAAGAGACCCAGTACTTC. As protein: CASSRGTQETQYF.

This clonotype was counted many times. The rearrangement uses TRBV11-2 and TRBJ2-1, with D unclear. This CDR3 is built from 13 residues. The germline V gene has CDR1 SGHAT and CDR2 FQNNGV. The V and J ends lost 5 bases and 7 bases respectively, with 12 bases between them. The CDR3 coding sequence is TGTGCCAGCAGCCCCACGTACGTGAATGAGCAGTTCTTC. Its protein product is CASSPTYVNEQFF.

This clonotype was recorded at least ten times. The J gene is TRBJ2-7, the V gene TRBV12-3 or TRBV12-4, with D tentatively TRBD1 (5 bases). Trimming took off 6 bases at V and 4 bases at J, with 10 bases between the two ends. The CDR3 consists of 12 residues. The CDR3 sequence: CASSLRTYEQYF. CDR3 nucleotide sequence: TGTGCCAGCAGCTTAAGGACATACGAGCAGTACTTC.

This clonotype was found many times. The chain uses TRBV9 and TRBJ1-1; D remains unclear. The CDR3 spans 10 residues. Between the trimmed V and J ends, which lost 5 bases and 6 bases, there was a span of 5 bases. Germline-derived CDR1 and CDR2 are SGDLS and YYNGEE. The chain's CDR3 is CASSVPEAFF. CDR3 nucleotides: TGTGCCAGCAGTGTTCCTGAAGCTTTCTTT.

The rearrangement links TRBV20-1 to TRBJ1-4; no firm D call. Germline V CDR1 and CDR2: DFQATT, SNEGSKA (reference sequence). Trimming removed 4 bases at V and 3 bases at J, with 18 bases between. The length of the CDR3 is 16 residues. The CDR3 here is CSANPAIRVANEKLFF. For the CDR3, the DNA is TGCAGTGCTAACCCGGCAATTAGGGTAGCTAATGAAAAACTGTTTTTT.

As regards this clonotype: An end of the junction differs from the germline gene, which may be a read error. This rearrangement joins TRBV4-1 to TRBJ2-7; D unclear. Germline V gene lookup returns CDR1 MGHRA and CDR2 YSYEKL. This CDR3 has 13 residues. CDR3 in amino acids: CASNQALRYEQYF. The CDR3 nucleotides are TGCGCCAGCAACCAAGCCCTGAGGTACGAGCAGTACTTC.

This clonotype has a count of ten or more. This chain connects TRBV28 to TRBJ2-7; 11 bases line up with TRBD2. V gave up 2 bases and J gave up 2 bases; unmatched junction bases: 2. Germline V gene data show CDR1 as MDHEN and CDR2 as SYDVKM. CDR3 length equals 15 residues. The CDR3: CASSLTGLAAYEQYF. The CDR3 DNA follows: TGTGCCAGCAGTTTAACGGGACTAGCGGCCTACGAGCAGTACTTC.

This clonotype has just a few counts. This chain uses TRBV4-1 with TRBJ1-1; possibly TRBD1 for D (6 bases). V lost 3 bases to trimming and J lost 1 base, with 24 bases between them. CDR1 MGHRA and CDR2 YSYEKL come from the germline V gene. CDR3 length: 19 residues. CDR3 DNA: TGCGCCAGCAGCCAGGGATTAGGGGGGATCAGATCGAGGAACACTGAAGCTTTCTTT. This encodes CASSQGLGGIRSRNTEAFF.

Concerning this clonotype: Being one base from a much bigger clone, this may be a read error. Here the CDR3 DNA reads TGTGCCAGCAACCAAATCCGGGACGCGCAGTATTTT. This sequence encodes CASNQIRDAQYF. The chain carries TRBV3-1 and TRBJ2-3; the D gene could be TRBD1 or TRBD2 (5 bases each). CDR1 and CDR2 from the germline V gene are LGHDT and YNNKEL (reference sequence). The length of the CDR3 is 12 residues.

V gene TRBV7-8 combines with J gene TRBJ2-3; the D is unclear. The germline CDR1 and CDR2 sequences are SGHVS and FQNEAQ. This CDR3 is 13 amino acids long. V was shortened by 3 bases and J by 2 bases, with 6 bases between the two germline ends. As DNA, the CDR3 is TGTGCCAGCAGCTTTATTGACACAGATACGCAGTATTTT. Its protein is CASSFIDTDTQYF.

The rearrangement joins TRBV5-1 to TRBJ2-1; 11 positions match TRBD2. From germline, CDR1 is SGHRS and CDR2 YFSETQ. Unmatched junction bases numbered 10, after V lost 0 bases and J lost 11 bases. The CDR3 has 16 residues. The CDR3 region is CASSLGELAGVDQQFF. In DNA form, the CDR3 reads TGCGCCAGCAGCTTGGGGGAACTAGCGGGAGTAGATCAGCAGTTCTTC.

V and J are TRBV10-3 and TRBJ2-1; 9 nucleotides agree with TRBD2. The length of the CDR3 is 17 residues. Unmatched junction bases numbered 10, after V lost 0 bases and J lost 7 bases. CDR1 is ENHRY, CDR2 SYGVKD, per germline. The CDR3 here is CAISESFAGGPENEQFF. For the CDR3, the DNA is TGTGCCATCAGTGAGTCCTTCGCGGGGGGGCCGGAAAATGAGCAGTTCTTC.

In this sample, this clonotype turned up many times. The chain employs TRBV29-1 and TRBJ2-7; D unresolved. The CDR3 runs to 12 residues. The ends were cut back, 5 bases at V and 2 bases at J, with 10 bases in the middle. The germline V gene encodes CDR1 SQVTM and CDR2 ANQGSEA. In DNA, the CDR3 is TGCAGCGTTTCGGAAGTCGCCTACGAGCAGTACTTC. Its translation: CSVSEVAYEQYF.